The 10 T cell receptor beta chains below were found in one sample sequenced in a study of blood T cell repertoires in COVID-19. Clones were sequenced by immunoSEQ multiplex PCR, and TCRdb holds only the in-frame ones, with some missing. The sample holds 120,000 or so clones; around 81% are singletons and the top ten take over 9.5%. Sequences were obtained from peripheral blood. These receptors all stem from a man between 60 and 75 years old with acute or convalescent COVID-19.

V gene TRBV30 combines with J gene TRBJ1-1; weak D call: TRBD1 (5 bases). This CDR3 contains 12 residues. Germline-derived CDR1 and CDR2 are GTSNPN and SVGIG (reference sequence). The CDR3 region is CAGRGGPAEAFF. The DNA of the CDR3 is TGTGCTGGGAGGGGCGGCCCGGCTGAAGCTTTCTTT. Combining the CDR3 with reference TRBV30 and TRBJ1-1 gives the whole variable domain SQTIHQWPATLVQPVGSPLSLECTVEGTSNPNLYWYRQAAGRGLQLLFYSVGIGQISSEVPQNLSASRPQDRQFILSSKKLLLSDSGFYLCAGRGGPAEAFFGQGTRLTVV.

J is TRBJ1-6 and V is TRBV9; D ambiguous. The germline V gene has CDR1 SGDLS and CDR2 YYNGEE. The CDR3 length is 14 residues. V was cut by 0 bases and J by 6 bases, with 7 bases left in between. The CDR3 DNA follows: TGTGCCAGCAGCGTAGGCGGTTTTAATTCACCCCTCCACTTT. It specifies CASSVGGFNSPLHF. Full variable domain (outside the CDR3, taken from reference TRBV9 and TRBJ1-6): DSGVTQTPKHLITATGQRVTLRCSPRSGDLSVYWYQQSLDQGLQFLIQYYNGEERAKGNILERFSAQQFPDLHSELNLSSLELGDSALYFCASSVGGFNSPLHFGNGTRLTVT.

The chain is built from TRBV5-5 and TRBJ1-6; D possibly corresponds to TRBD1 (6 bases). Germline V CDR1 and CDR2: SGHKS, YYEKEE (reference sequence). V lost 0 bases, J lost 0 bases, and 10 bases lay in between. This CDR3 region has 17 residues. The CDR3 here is CASSLVGQSSYNSPLHF. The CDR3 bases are TGTGCCAGCAGCTTGGTTGGACAGAGCTCCTATAATTCACCCCTCCACTTT.

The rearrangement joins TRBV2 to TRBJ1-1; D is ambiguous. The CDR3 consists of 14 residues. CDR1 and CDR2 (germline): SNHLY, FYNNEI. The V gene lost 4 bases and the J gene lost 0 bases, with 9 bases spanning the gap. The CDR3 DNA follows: TGTGCCAGCAGTGGCCTAAACTTGAACACTGAAGCTTTCTTT. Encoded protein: CASSGLNLNTEAFF.

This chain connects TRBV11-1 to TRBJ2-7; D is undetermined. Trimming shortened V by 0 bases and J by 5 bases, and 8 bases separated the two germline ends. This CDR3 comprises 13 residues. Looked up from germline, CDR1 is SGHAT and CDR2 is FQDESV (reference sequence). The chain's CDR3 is CASSLARRHEQYF. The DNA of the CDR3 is TGTGCCAGCAGCTTAGCTAGGAGACACGAGCAGTACTTC.

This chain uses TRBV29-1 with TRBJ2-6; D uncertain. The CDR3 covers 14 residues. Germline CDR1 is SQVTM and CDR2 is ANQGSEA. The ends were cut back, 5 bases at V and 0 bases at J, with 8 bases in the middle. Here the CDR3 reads CSVPSYSGANVLTF. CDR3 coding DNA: TGCAGCGTTCCCTCGTACTCTGGGGCCAACGTCCTGACTTTC.

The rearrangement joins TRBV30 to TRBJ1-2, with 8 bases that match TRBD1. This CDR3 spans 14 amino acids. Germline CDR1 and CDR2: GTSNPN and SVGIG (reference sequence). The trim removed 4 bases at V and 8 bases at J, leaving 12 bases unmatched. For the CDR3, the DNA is TGTGCCTGGACCTTGGGACAGGTATCGGAGGGCTACACCTTC. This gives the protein CAWTLGQVSEGYTF.

CDR3 sequence reads: CASSSGQGSYGYTF. CDR3 DNA: TGTGCCAGCAGCTCAGGACAGGGAAGCTATGGCTACACCTTC. This chain connects TRBV7-2 to TRBJ1-2; 8 positions match TRBD1. V was pared by 4 bases and J by 4 bases, with 5 bases of the junction left unmatched. This CDR3 has 14 residues. Germline V gives CDR1 SGHTA, CDR2 FQGNSA. The whole variable domain, filled in from reference TRBV7-2 and TRBJ1-2, reads GAGVSQSPSNKVTEKGKDVELRCDPISGHTALYWYRQSLGQGLEFLIYFQGNSAPDKSGLPSDRFSAERTGGSVSTLTIQRTQQEDSAVYLCASSSGQGSYGYTFGSGTRLTVV.

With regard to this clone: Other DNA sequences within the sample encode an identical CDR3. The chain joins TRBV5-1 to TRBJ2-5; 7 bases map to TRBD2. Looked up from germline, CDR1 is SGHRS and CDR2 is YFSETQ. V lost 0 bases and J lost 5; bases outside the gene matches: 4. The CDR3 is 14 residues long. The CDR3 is CASSLAAGRETQYF. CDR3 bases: TGCGCCAGCAGCTTGGCAGCGGGGAGGGAGACCCAGTACTTC.

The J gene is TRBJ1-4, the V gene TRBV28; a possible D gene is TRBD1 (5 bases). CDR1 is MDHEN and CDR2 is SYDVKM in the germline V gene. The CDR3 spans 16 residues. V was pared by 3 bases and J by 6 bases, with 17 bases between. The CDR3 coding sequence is TGTGCCAGCAGTTTCCGCAGACGGGGGGAGTATGAAAAACTGTTTTTT. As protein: CASSFRRRGEYEKLFF.